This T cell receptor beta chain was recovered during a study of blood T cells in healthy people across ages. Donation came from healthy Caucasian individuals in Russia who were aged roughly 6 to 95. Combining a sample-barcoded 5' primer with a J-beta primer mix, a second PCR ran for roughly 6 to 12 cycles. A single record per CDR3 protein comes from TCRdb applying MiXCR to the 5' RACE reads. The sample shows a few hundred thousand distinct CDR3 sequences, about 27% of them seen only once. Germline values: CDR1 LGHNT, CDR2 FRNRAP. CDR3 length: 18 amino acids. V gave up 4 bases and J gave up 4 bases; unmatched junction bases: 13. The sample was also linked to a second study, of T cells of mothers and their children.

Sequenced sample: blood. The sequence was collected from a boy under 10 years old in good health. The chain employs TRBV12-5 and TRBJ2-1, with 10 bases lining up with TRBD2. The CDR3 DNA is TGTGCTAGTGGTTCGATACGACCCACTAGCGGGGTATACAATGAGCAGTTCTTC. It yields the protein CASGSIRPTSGVYNEQFF. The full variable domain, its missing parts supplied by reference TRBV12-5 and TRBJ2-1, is DARVTQTPRHKVTEMGQEVTMRCQPILGHNTVFWYRQTMMQGLELLAYFRNRAPLDDSGMPKDRFSAEMPDATLATLKIQPSEPRDSAVYFCASGSIRPTSGVYNEQFFGPGTRLTVL.